Listed here are 16 T cell receptor beta chains from one sample, sequenced in a study of blood T cells in healthy people across ages. It was with a sample-barcoded 5' primer and a J-beta primer mix that a second PCR of about 6 to 12 cycles was run. TCRdb re-called the 5' RACE reads with MiXCR, one entry per CDR3 protein. The sample carries more than 500,000 distinct CDR3 sequences, 27% recorded once. Sequences were obtained from blood. The receptors derive from a woman between 65 and 79 years old in good health.

This clonotype was observed a few times. The chain employs TRBV5-1 and TRBJ1-2; no firm D call. CDR1 and CDR2 (germline): SGHRS, YFSETQ. This CDR3 region has 13 residues. Trimming removed 0 bases from V and 6 bases from J, with 9 bases in between. In DNA, the CDR3 is TGCGCCAGCAGCTTGGCGGGTATAGATGGCTACACCTTC. Translation gives CASSLAGIDGYTF.

This clonotype has only a few counts. An end of the junction does not agree with germline; a read error may underlie this. The rearrangement joins TRBV4-3 to TRBJ2-5; D is perhaps TRBD1 or TRBD2 (6 bases each). This CDR3 contains 15 residues. The V gene's germline CDR1 is LGHNA and CDR2 YSLEER. CDR3 sequence: CASSHLWGARETRYF. The CDR3 bases are TGCGCCAGCAGCCACTTGTGGGGGGCTAGGGAGACCCGGTACTTC.

In DNA form, the CDR3 reads TGCAGCGCTGATGGACTCAGCACAGATACGCAGTATTTT. Translated, it gives CSADGLSTDTQYF. The rearrangement joins TRBV29-1 to TRBJ2-3; weak D call: TRBD2 (5 bases). CDR1 is SQVTM, CDR2 ANQGSEA, per germline. Trimming stripped 7 bases from V and 0 bases from J, with 11 bases between. The CDR3 extends over 13 amino acids.

This clonotype has only a few counts. The V gene is TRBV30, the J gene TRBJ2-1; TRBD1 might be the D (5 bases). The J call is doubtful: the DNA matches TRBJ2-5 better. Germline CDR1 and CDR2: GTSNPN and SVGIG (reference sequence). This CDR3 spans 13 amino acids. The CDR3 protein is CAWSVRGLETQYF. CDR3 DNA: TGTGCCTGGAGTGTAAGGGGTCTGGAGACCCAGTACTTC.

This clonotype showed up just a few times. V usage is TRBV6-6 and J usage is TRBJ1-5; D might be TRBD1 (6 bases). The CDR3 extends over 14 amino acids. The germline V gene encodes CDR1 MNHNY and CDR2 SVGAGI (reference sequence). Trimming removed 2 bases from V and 4 bases from J, with 9 bases in between. CDR3 nucleotides: TGTGCCAGCAGTTACCCAGGGGTTAATCAGCCCCAGCATTTT. Residues: CASSYPGVNQPQHF.

This clonotype was detected a few times. V is TRBV7-2 and J is TRBJ2-1; 10 bases agree with TRBD2. This CDR3 spans 18 amino acids. Germline assignment: CDR1 SGHTA and CDR2 FQGNSA. J lost 0 bases, V lost 2 bases, and 7 bases had no gene match. The CDR3 is CASSLPAGGLGSYNEQFF. The CDR3, as DNA: TGTGCCAGCAGCTTACCAGCGGGGGGGCTGGGCTCCTACAATGAGCAGTTCTTC.

The genes are TRBV18 and TRBJ1-6; maybe TRBD1 (6 bases). Germline lookup yields CDR1 KGHSH and CDR2 LQKENI. The CDR3 runs to 15 residues. V shed 5 bases and J shed 7 bases, with 15 bases lying between them. The CDR3 region is CASSTSDQGNSPLHF. CDR3 nucleotide sequence: TGTGCCAGCTCAACAAGCGACCAGGGGAATTCACCCCTCCACTTT.

The V gene is TRBV5-1, the J gene TRBJ1-1, with TRBD1 identical over 7 bases. This CDR3 spans 14 amino acids. Germline V lookup: CDR1 SGHRS, CDR2 YFSETQ. V lost 4 bases to trimming and J lost 2 bases; unmatched junction nucleotides: 5. In nucleotides, the CDR3 is TGCGCCAGCAGCCCACAGGGGATAAACACTGAAGCTTTCTTT. Its translation is CASSPQGINTEAFF.

Details on this clonotype: At one end the junction does not follow the germline gene, possibly because of a read error. The V gene is TRBV6-5, the J gene TRBJ2-1, with TRBD2 identical over 13 bases. Germline V gene data show CDR1 as MNHEY and CDR2 as SVGAGI. CDR3 length equals 17 residues. For the CDR3, the DNA is TGTGCCAGCAGCTACTCTGGACTAGCGGGGGTTTACAATGGGCAGTTCTTC. It yields the protein CASSYSGLAGVYNGQFF.

This chain joins TRBV5-8 and TRBJ2-7; D is perhaps TRBD1 or TRBD2 (5 bases each). This CDR3 spans 15 amino acids. Per the germline V gene, CDR1 is SGHTS and CDR2 is YDEGEE. V lost 1 base, J lost 3 bases, and 14 bases lay in between. The CDR3 loop reads CASSLYRPGLYEQYF. The DNA of the CDR3 is TGTGCCAGCAGCTTGTACCGTCCGGGGCTCTACGAGCAGTACTTC. The complete variable domain, with remaining parts taken from reference TRBV5-8 and TRBJ2-7, reads EAGVTQSPTHLIKTRGQQATLRCSPISGHTSVYWYQQALGLGLQFLLWYDEGEERNRGNFPPRFSGRQFPNYSSELNVNALELEDSALYLCASSLYRPGLYEQYFGPGTRLTVT.

The genes are TRBV15 and TRBJ2-2, with D perhaps assigned TRBD1 or TRBD2 (5 bases each). CDR3 length equals 14 residues. CDR1 LNHNV and CDR2 YYDKDF come from the germline V gene (reference sequence). V dropped 0 bases and J dropped 13 bases, with 15 bases sitting between them. The CDR3 DNA sequence: TGTGCCACCAGCAGAGATGTTGGGACCCGAAGGCTGTTTTTT. Translated, it gives CATSRDVGTRRLFF.

This clonotype was recorded a few times. The chain employs TRBV5-1 and TRBJ2-5; 10 bases align to TRBD2. V lost 2 bases to trimming and J lost 1 base; unmatched junction nucleotides: 5. The germline gives CDR1 SGHRS, CDR2 YFSETQ. The CDR3 is 16 residues long. CDR3 sequence reads: CASSFLGTSAQETQYF. The CDR3 nucleotides are TGCGCCAGCAGCTTCCTCGGGACTAGCGCCCAAGAGACCCAGTACTTC.

This clonotype has a single count. V usage is TRBV12-5 and J usage is TRBJ2-3, with a tentative D call TRBD2 (6 bases). V dropped 0 bases and J dropped 2 bases, with 9 bases sitting between them. The CDR3 is made up of 15 amino acids. From germline, CDR1 is LGHNT and CDR2 FRNRAP. CDR3 region: CASGLVLADTDTQYF. In DNA form, the CDR3 reads TGTGCTAGTGGTTTGGTACTAGCCGACACAGATACGCAGTATTTT. Based on the CDR3 plus reference TRBV12-5 and TRBJ2-3, the full variable domain is DARVTQTPRHKVTEMGQEVTMRCQPILGHNTVFWYRQTMMQGLELLAYFRNRAPLDDSGMPKDRFSAEMPDATLATLKIQPSEPRDSAVYFCASGLVLADTDTQYFGPGTRLTVL.

The chain joins TRBV29-1 to TRBJ2-2, with D possibly called TRBD1 or TRBD2 (5 bases each). CDR1 is SQVTM, CDR2 ANQGSEA, per germline. This CDR3 has 12 amino acids. The germline V and J ends were trimmed by 8 bases and 8 bases, with 15 bases remaining between them. The CDR3 coding sequence is TGCAGCTTCCGACGGGGCGGGGGGGAGCTGTTTTTT. Translation: CSFRRGGGELFF.

This clonotype was picked up many times. The chain has TRBV5-1 and TRBJ2-1; either TRBD1 or TRBD2 may fit D (5 bases each). This CDR3 has 14 amino acids. V lost 4 bases and J lost 8, with 16 bases in between. The germline V gene encodes CDR1 SGHRS and CDR2 YFSETQ. The CDR3 spells CASSRGPAGDEQFF. The CDR3 DNA is TGCGCCAGCAGCAGGGGCCCCGCCGGGGATGAGCAGTTCTTC.

The rearrangement uses TRBV6-4 and TRBJ2-3, with a possible D match to TRBD1 (5 bases). The length of the CDR3 is 16 residues. V was clipped by 6 bases and J by 6 bases, with 22 bases between them. Germline CDR1 is MRHNA and CDR2 is SNTAGT. This CDR3 reads CASSYLVPQGKDTQYF. CDR3 DNA: TGTGCCAGCAGCTATCTCGTTCCCCAGGGAAAGGATACGCAGTATTTT.